This TCR beta chain came from a study of CD8+ T cells in alopecia areata. V lost 5 bases to trimming and J lost 7 bases; unmatched junction nucleotides: 12. The CDR3 extends over 15 amino acids. Germline V gene data show CDR1 as SGHRS and CDR2 as YFSETQ. RNA extraction and reverse transcription yielded cDNA as sequencing template. Method: immunoSEQ multiplex PCR; TCRdb's copy keeps in-frame clones and lacks some. The sample includes some 170,000 clones, about 70% seen only once; the top ten take over 9.5%. The V call is TRBV5-1, the J call TRBJ1-2; the match to TRBD1 covers 9 bases. The TCR originated in a human donor with alopecia areata. The sample in question was CD8+ T cells sorted from blood, obtained at week 0. DNA for the CDR3: TGCGCCAGCAGTGAGAGGGGACAGGGTATCGGTGGCTACACCTTC. Encoded protein: CASSERGQGIGGYTF.